These 21 T cell receptor beta chains share one sample of origin, sequenced in a study of shared clonotypes between healthy human individuals. Method: immunoSEQ multiplex PCR; TCRdb's copy keeps in-frame clones and lacks some. The table includes some 1,100,000 clones, around 78% detected once. The sequencing sample was made of memory CD4+ T cells from PBMCs. Subset of the sample: CD45RA-negative fraction. These receptors all stem from a man between 18 and 35 years old in good health. Some clones in this sample may be carry-over from other donors' samples.

The chain has TRBV7-2 and TRBJ2-1; D uncertain. The CDR3 consists of 13 residues. The V and J ends lost 4 bases and 13 bases respectively, with 17 bases between them. Germline CDR1 reads SGHTA; CDR2 reads FQGNSA. CDR3: CASSSTPSGLQFF. DNA of the CDR3: TGTGCCAGCAGCTCAACTCCCTCGGGTCTACAGTTCTTC.

This clone was observed once. The chain uses TRBV9 and TRBJ1-2; maybe TRBD1 (5 bases). This CDR3 has 15 residues. V was pared by 3 bases and J by 8 bases, with 20 bases between. Germline V gene data show CDR1 as SGDLS and CDR2 as YYNGEE. CDR3 protein: CASSGDAGARKGYTF. The CDR3 DNA sequence: TGTGCCAGCAGCGGAGACGCCGGGGCTAGAAAAGGCTACACCTTC.

The J gene is TRBJ1-1, the V gene TRBV18; 11 bases agree with TRBD1. J was trimmed by 5 bases and V by 6 bases; bases with no gene match: 11. The CDR3 length is 16 residues. Germline V gene data show CDR1 as KGHSH and CDR2 as LQKENI. The CDR3 region is CASSRGQGARRTEAFF. CDR3 sequence (DNA): TGTGCCAGCTCCCGAGGACAGGGGGCGCGGAGGACTGAAGCTTTCTTT.

The chain employs TRBV28 and TRBJ1-2, with TRBD1 matching 9 bases. The CDR3 has 15 amino acids. Germline loops: CDR1 MDHEN, CDR2 SYDVKM. The J segment lost 7 bases and the V segment lost 3 bases, leaving 9 bases of the junction unmatched. CDR3 DNA: TGTGCCAGCAGTTTTGGGGGGACAGGGTTTGGTGGCTACACCTTC. It translates to CASSFGGTGFGGYTF.

The chain links TRBV27 to TRBJ2-3, with D unresolved. This CDR3 has 15 amino acids. Trimming pared 7 bases from V and 4 bases from J, leaving 18 bases between. Germline values: CDR1 MNHEY, CDR2 SMNVEV (reference sequence). Written as DNA, the CDR3 is TGTGCCAGCAACGGGTCTCCTTCCTCTCCAGATACGCAGTATTTT. It translates to CASNGSPSSPDTQYF.

The count of this clone is one. J is TRBJ2-7 and V is TRBV18, with a weak D call TRBD1 (6 bases). Germline CDR1 is KGHSH and CDR2 is LQKENI. With 3 bases removed from V and 3 bases from J, the gap between germline ends came to 12 bases. The CDR3 extends over 14 amino acids. CDR3 protein: CASSPNRDSYEQYF. CDR3 bases: TGTGCCAGCTCACCGAACAGGGATAGCTACGAGCAGTACTTC.

The CDR3 sequence is CASSVGSGGAQTQYF. CDR3 nucleotides: TGTGCCAGCAGCGTAGGGTCAGGGGGCGCACAGACCCAGTACTTC. The rearrangement joins TRBV9 to TRBJ2-5; TRBD1 aligns across 8 bases. After removal of 0 bases from V and 6 bases from J, the junction contained 7 bases not matched to a gene. Germline CDR1 and CDR2: SGDLS and YYNGEE. The CDR3 sequence is 15 residues long.

The V and J genes are TRBV23-1 and TRBJ2-5; D gene uncertain. TRBV23-1 is an ORF; its function is uncertain. Trimming left V 7 bases short and J 2 bases short, with 11 bases between. CDR3 length: 13 residues. This CDR3 reads CASKAEIQETQYF. CDR3 in DNA: TGCGCCAGCAAGGCGGAGATACAAGAGACCCAGTACTTC.

The chain joins TRBV6-5 to TRBJ1-2; maybe TRBD1 (6 bases). CDR3 length: 13 amino acids. CDR1 and CDR2 from the germline V gene are MNHEY and SVGAGI. V was clipped by 2 bases and J by 8 bases, with 12 bases between them. The CDR3 sequence: CASSYGGARGYTF. CDR3 bases: TGTGCCAGCAGTTACGGGGGGGCAAGAGGCTACACCTTC.

V gene TRBV6-1 combines with J gene TRBJ1-2, with a weak D call TRBD1 (6 bases). The CDR3 runs 15 residues. The V and J ends lost 6 bases and 8 bases respectively, with 22 bases between them. CDR1 MNHNS and CDR2 SASEGT come from the germline V gene. In nucleotides, the CDR3 is TGTGCCAGCAGACCTCGCGGGGGGCCGGGGAGGGGCTACACCTTC. Protein sequence: CASRPRGGPGRGYTF.

This clone has a single count. The V call is TRBV28, the J call TRBJ1-2, with D perhaps matching TRBD1 (6 bases). V lost 4 bases to trimming and J lost 0 bases, with 9 bases between them. Germline values: CDR1 MDHEN, CDR2 SYDVKM. There are 14 residues in the CDR3. The CDR3 region is CASSSGTTNYGYTF. Written as DNA, the CDR3 is TGTGCCAGCAGTTCAGGGACAACTAACTATGGCTACACCTTC.

The chain joins TRBV19 to TRBJ2-2; D gene ambiguous. Between the trimmed V and J ends, which lost 7 bases and 1 base, there was a span of 10 bases. The germline gives CDR1 LNHDA, CDR2 SQIVND (reference sequence). This CDR3 contains 14 residues. CDR3 sequence: CASTKDENTGELFF. The CDR3 DNA is TGTGCCAGTACCAAAGACGAGAACACCGGGGAGCTGTTTTTT.

V usage is TRBV5-1 and J usage is TRBJ2-7; 7 bases line up with TRBD1. Per germline, CDR1 SGHRS and CDR2 YFSETQ. V lost 2 bases, J lost 3 bases, and 2 bases stayed unmatched. CDR3 length equals 13 residues. The CDR3 DNA sequence: TGCGCCAGCAGCTTTACAGGGGACTACGAGCAGTACTTC. The encoded protein is CASSFTGDYEQYF.

CDR3 bases: TGTGCCATCAGTGAGGGGCCGTCCTCGGGTGACTATGGCTACACCTTC. Its translation: CAISEGPSSGDYGYTF. The chain recombines TRBV10-3 with TRBJ1-2; D is uncertain. V was shortened by 2 bases and J by 3 bases, with 16 bases between the two germline ends. Germline V gene lookup returns CDR1 ENHRY and CDR2 SYGVKD. There are 16 residues in the CDR3.

The V gene is TRBV2, the J gene TRBJ2-5; D not resolved. Trimming left V 3 bases short and J 7 bases short, with 9 bases between. From germline, CDR1 is SNHLY and CDR2 FYNNEI. This CDR3 region has 12 residues. The CDR3 reads CASSEEMATQYF. CDR3 nucleotides: TGTGCCAGCAGTGAGGAAATGGCGACCCAGTACTTC.

The rearrangement links TRBV7-2 to TRBJ2-1; the D is unclear. Germline-derived CDR1 and CDR2 are SGHTA and FQGNSA. Between the trimmed V and J ends, which lost 4 bases and 2 bases, there was a span of 9 bases. There are 14 residues in the CDR3. The CDR3 loop reads CASSSFAAYNEQFF. The CDR3 DNA reads as TGTGCCAGCAGCTCTTTCGCTGCCTACAATGAGCAGTTCTTC. Using reference TRBV7-2 and TRBJ2-1 for the parts outside the CDR3, the full variable domain is GAGVSQSPSNKVTEKGKDVELRCDPISGHTALYWYRQSLGQGLEFLIYFQGNSAPDKSGLPSDRFSAERTGGSVSTLTIQRTQQEDSAVYLCASSSFAAYNEQFFGPGTRLTVL.

On this clone itself: Other DNA sequences in the same sample also yield this CDR3. V gene TRBV6-5 combines with J gene TRBJ2-1; no reliable D call. V was clipped by 0 bases and J by 0 bases, with 6 bases between them. The germline V gene has CDR1 MNHEY and CDR2 SVGAGI. This CDR3 comprises 15 residues. The CDR3 region is CASSYSRYSYNEQFF. CDR3 bases: TGTGCCAGCAGTTACTCGCGGTACTCCTACAATGAGCAGTTCTTC.

This clone was detected ten times or more. V usage is TRBV19 and J usage is TRBJ1-2; TRBD1 might be the D (5 bases). Trimming pared 3 bases from V and 3 bases from J, leaving 8 bases between. The CDR3 is 13 amino acids. Germline V gene data show CDR1 as LNHDA and CDR2 as SQIVND (reference sequence). CDR3 in amino acids: CASSIDSDYGYTF. The CDR3 region has the DNA TGTGCCAGTAGTATTGACAGCGACTATGGCTACACCTTC.

CDR3 in DNA: TGTGCCAGTACTAGGGGCTCTGGGGCCAACGTCCTGACTTTC. This codes for CASTRGSGANVLTF. The rearrangement uses TRBV19 and TRBJ2-6, with D perhaps matching TRBD1 (5 bases). The V end was cut by 7 bases, the J end by 0 bases, with 7 bases between. CDR3 length: 14 amino acids. Germline CDR1 reads LNHDA; CDR2 reads SQIVND (reference sequence).

The table lists this clone with a few counts. This chain uses TRBV5-4 with TRBJ1-3, with D possibly matching TRBD1 (5 bases). The CDR3 loop spans 15 amino acids. The V end lost 0 bases, the J end lost 2 bases, and 9 bases lay between the germline ends. Looked up from germline, CDR1 is SGHNT and CDR2 is YYREEE (reference sequence). Here the CDR3 reads CASSLDRMTGNTIYF. For the CDR3, the DNA is TGTGCCAGCAGCTTGGACAGGATGACTGGAAACACCATATATTTT.

V is TRBV27 and J is TRBJ1-2; unclear D gene. Germline V gene data show CDR1 as MNHEY and CDR2 as SMNVEV (reference sequence). Trimming took off 2 bases at V and 8 bases at J, with 9 bases between the two ends. There are 12 residues in the CDR3. In nucleotides, the CDR3 is TGTGCCAGCAGTTTACCGGGGAAGGGCTACACCTTC. Its protein is CASSLPGKGYTF.